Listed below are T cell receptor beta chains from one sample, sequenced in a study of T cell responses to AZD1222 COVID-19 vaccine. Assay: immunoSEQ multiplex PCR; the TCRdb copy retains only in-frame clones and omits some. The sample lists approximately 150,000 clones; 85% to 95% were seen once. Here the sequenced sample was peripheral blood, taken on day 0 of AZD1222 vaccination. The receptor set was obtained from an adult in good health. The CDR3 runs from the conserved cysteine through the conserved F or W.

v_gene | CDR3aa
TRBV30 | CAWSEQEGQPQHF
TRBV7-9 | CASRGVQETQYF
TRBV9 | CASSVASVTEAFF
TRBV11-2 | CASSSPRGRLYEQYF
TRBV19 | CASSIGVAGPSSYEQYF
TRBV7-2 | CASSPTGTQETQYF
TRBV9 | CASSAQGGGWSYNEQFF
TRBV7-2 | CASSLDGYRNTEAFF
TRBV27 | CASSFTAGYYGYTF
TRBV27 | CASSPARRELFF
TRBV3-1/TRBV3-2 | CASSQETSGGLAYNEQFF
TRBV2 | CASSRGQGASEAFF
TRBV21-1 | CASSKDFIQLAGEHNYNNEQFF
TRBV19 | CASSGQGQFYEQYF
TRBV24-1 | CATSDIRGSSYNEQFF
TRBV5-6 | CASSSLGLGDGDDYGYTF
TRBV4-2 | CASSQSGTGGETQYF
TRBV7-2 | CASSGAVGNHEQYF
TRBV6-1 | CASSETPVYTGELFF
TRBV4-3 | CASSQDLVGRAKNIQYF
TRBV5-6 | CASSLTGLRGTEAFF
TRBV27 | CASSSDRAYGYTF
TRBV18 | CASSPPSFDTGNTIYF
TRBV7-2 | CASSSVGPDTQYF
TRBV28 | CASSVGGNNEQFF
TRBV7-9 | CASSSSGTTKETQYF